This is a list of T cell receptor beta chains from one sample in a study of T cell responses to AZD1222 COVID-19 vaccine. Assay: immunoSEQ multiplex PCR; the TCRdb copy retains only in-frame clones and omits some. The repertoire holds 100,000 to 120,000 clones, with over 85% as singletons. Sequencing used peripheral blood, obtained 28 days after the second AZD1222 dose. The receptor set was obtained from an adult who received the AZD1222 COVID-19 vaccine. The CDR3 runs from the conserved cysteine through the conserved F or W. A D gene is named only where the DNA matches it firmly. Clone size is given for some rows only: seen once, a few or many times, or a class if the clone is expanded.

- | TRBJ1-4 | - | TRBV29-1 | 14 | TGCAGCGTTGAAGAGGGGGCGGAAAATGAAAAACTGTTTTTT | CSVEEGAENEKLFF
TRBD1 | TRBJ2-7 | once | TRBV18 | 12 | TGTGCCAGCTCACCCGACAGGGACGAGCAGTACTTC | CASSPDRDEQYF
- | TRBJ1-3 | - | TRBV28 | 14 | TGTGCCAGCAGTGACAGGTTACTCGGAAACACCATATATTTT | CASSDRLLGNTIYF
TRBD2 | TRBJ2-1 | - | TRBV6-1 | 16 | TGTGCCAGCAGTGATTCCGGGACTAGCGGGAGCTATGAGCAGTTCTTC | CASSDSGTSGSYEQFF
- | TRBJ1-2 | - | TRBV3-1/TRBV3-2 | 13 | TGTGCCAGCAGCCCAGACACGCGTTATGGCTACACCTTC | CASSPDTRYGYTF
TRBD1 | TRBJ2-6 | - | TRBV25-1 | 15 | TGTGCCAGCAGCGGAACAGGGGCTGGGGCCAACGTCCTGACTTTC | CASSGTGAGANVLTF
- | TRBJ2-1 | - | TRBV5-1 | 15 | TGCGCCAGCAGCTTGCGACTCCTCGTCTCCGGTGAGCAGTTCTTC | CASSLRLLVSGEQFF
- | TRBJ1-2 | - | TRBV6-5 | 15 | TGTGCCAGCCGCCGGGAACAGGACGGGAGCTATGGCTACACCTTC | CASRREQDGSYGYTF
TRBD1 | TRBJ2-1 | - | TRBV3-1/TRBV3-2 | 15 | TGTGCCAGCAGCCCAGGACAGGGGGAACACAATGAGCAGTTCTTC | CASSPGQGEHNEQFF
- | TRBJ1-3 | few | TRBV7-9 | 13 | TGTGCCAGCAGCCCTCGGACCCGAAACACCATATATTTT | CASSPRTRNTIYF
TRBD2 | TRBJ2-1 | - | TRBV10-2 | 17 | TGCGCCAGCAGCAGATCTAGCGGGAGTCAAACCTACAATGAGCAGTTCTTC | CASSRSSGSQTYNEQFF
TRBD2 | TRBJ2-1 | - | TRBV5-6 | 18 | TGTGCCAGCAGCTCATTACTAGCGGGGGGACCTTCCTACAATGAGCAGTTCTTC | CASSSLLAGGPSYNEQFF
- | TRBJ2-7 | - | TRBV11-3 | 18 | TGTGCCAGCAGCTTAGGGGGCGGTCTAACAGAAAGGTCCTACGAGCAGTACTTC | CASSLGGGLTERSYEQYF
TRBD2 | TRBJ2-7 | - | TRBV5-6 | 16 | TGTGCCAGCAGCTTGGCGGCGGGAGGGGTTTTCGGGGAGCAGTACTTC | CASSLAAGGVFGEQYF
- | TRBJ2-2 | - | TRBV7-9 | 16 | TGTGCCAGCAGCTTAGGAACAGGCGCGAACACCGGGGAGCTGTTTTTT | CASSLGTGANTGELFF
TRBD1 | TRBJ2-1 | - | TRBV5-1 | 15 | TGCGCCAGCAGCCCCCGACAGGGGGCGAACAATGAGCAGTTCTTC | CASSPRQGANNEQFF
- | TRBJ2-1 | - | TRBV5-1 | 13 | TGCGCCAGCAGCTTGGTTAGTAACAATGAGCAGTTCTTC | CASSLVSNNEQFF
- | TRBJ1-1 | - | TRBV7-9 | 13 | TGTGCCAGCAGCTTAATAAAAGAGGCCGGAGCTTTCTTT | CASSLIKEAGAFF
- | TRBJ2-1 | - | TRBV18 | 15 | TGTGCCAGCTCAGTAGACCAGCCCTCCTACAATGAGCAGTTCTTC | CASSVDQPSYNEQFF
- | TRBJ1-2 | - | TRBV4-2 | 14 | TGTGCCAGCAGCCAATCCCTTAACAACTATGGCTACACCTTC | CASSQSLNNYGYTF
TRBD1 | TRBJ2-5 | - | TRBV5-1 | 15 | TGCGCCAGCAGCTTGGCGGGACAGGGGAGGGAGACCCAGTACTTC | CASSLAGQGRETQYF
- | TRBJ2-1 | - | TRBV27 | 14 | TGTGCCAGCAACTTTCTCGGGATACATAATGAGCAGTTCTTC | CASNFLGIHNEQFF
- | TRBJ2-1 | few | TRBV5-4 | 14 | TGTGCCAGCAGCTCCGGGCCTCGGGTCGATGAGCAGTTCTTC | CASSSGPRVDEQFF
TRBD1 | TRBJ2-2 | - | TRBV27 | 13 | TGTGCCAGCAGTATACAGGGGGCTGGGGAGCTGTTTTTT | CASSIQGAGELFF
- | TRBJ1-5 | - | TRBV29-1 | 13 | TGCAGCGTTGGACAGGTCCGAGATCAGCCCCAGCATTTT | CSVGQVRDQPQHF
- | TRBJ2-1 | once | TRBV5-6 | 16 | TGTGCCAGCAGCTCAAGCGACAGCCCCAACTACAATGAGCAGTTCTTC | CASSSSDSPNYNEQFF
TRBD2 | TRBJ2-3 | - | TRBV13 | 15 | TGTGCCAGCAGCTTAGGAGCGGGAAACACAGATACGCAGTATTTT | CASSLGAGNTDTQYF
- | TRBJ1-1 | - | TRBV18 | 14 | TGTGCCAGCTCACCATCAGATTTGAACACTGAAGCTTTCTTT | CASSPSDLNTEAFF
TRBD2 | TRBJ2-3 | - | TRBV25-1 | 15 | TGTGCCAGCAGTGAGTCTAGCGGGAAAGTAGATACGCAGTATTTT | CASSESSGKVDTQYF
TRBD2 | TRBJ2-1 | - | TRBV19 | 16 | TGTGCCAGTAGGGAGGCCCCTAGCGGGAGATACAATGAGCAGTTCTTC | CASREAPSGRYNEQFF
TRBD1 | TRBJ1-6 | - | TRBV19 | 14 | TGTGCCAGTAGGGGACAGGGCTATAATTCACCCCTCCACTTT | CASRGQGYNSPLHF
- | TRBJ1-5 | once | TRBV5-1 | 13 | TGCGCCAGCAGCTTTGGGTCCGATCAGCCCCAGCATTTT | CASSFGSDQPQHF
- | TRBJ2-1 | - | TRBV4-1 | 14 | TGCGCCAGCAGCCCGGGGACCTACACCCTCCAGCAGTTCTTC | CASSPGTYTLQQFF
- | TRBJ2-7 | - | TRBV4-1 | 13 | TGCGCCAGCAGCCCCGCATCGGGCTACGAGCAGTACTTC | CASSPASGYEQYF
- | TRBJ2-5 | - | TRBV5-1 | 15 | TGCGCCAGCAGCTTGGCAGGTAGCGGCCAAGAGACCCAGTACTTC | CASSLAGSGQETQYF
TRBD1 | TRBJ1-2 | - | TRBV27 | 20 | TGTGCCAGCAGCCTCCTCGGGGTCCGGGCAGGGGGCAAGTCGGACTATGGCTACACCTTC | CASSLLGVRAGGKSDYGYTF
TRBD1 | TRBJ1-1 | few | TRBV29-1 | 13 | TGCAGCGCCCGGGGACAGTCAAACACTGAAGCTTTCTTT | CSARGQSNTEAFF
- | TRBJ2-5 | - | TRBV9 | 14 | TGTGCCAGCAGCGTAGGTCCCAACCAAGAGACCCAGTACTTC | CASSVGPNQETQYF
- | TRBJ1-6 | - | TRBV30 | 12 | TGTGCCTGGAGTGGATATAATTCACCCCTCCACTTT | CAWSGYNSPLHF
- | TRBJ2-3 | - | TRBV14 | 13 | TGTGCCAGCAGTTGGATTTACACAGATACGCAGTATTTT | CASSWIYTDTQYF
TRBD2 | TRBJ2-2 | - | TRBV29-1 | 13 | TGCAGCGTTAAGCGGGATGAACCCGGGGAGCTGTTTTTT | CSVKRDEPGELFF
- | TRBJ1-1 | once | TRBV20-1 | 12 | TGCAGTGCTAGTAAAGGGGGGCCTGAAGCTTTCTTT | CSASKGGPEAFF
- | TRBJ1-2 | - | TRBV13 | 13 | TGTGCCAGCAGCTTAGGAGGAGGGAGAGGCTACACCTTC | CASSLGGGRGYTF
- | TRBJ2-6 | - | TRBV5-1 | 18 | TGCGCCAGCAGCTTGTTGGGACGGCCTGCGCTCGGGGCCAACGTCCTGACTTTC | CASSLLGRPALGANVLTF
- | TRBJ2-1 | - | TRBV5-4 | 11 | TGTGCCAGCAGCTCGGGTGTGGAGCAGTTCTTC | CASSSGVEQFF
- | TRBJ1-1 | - | TRBV7-9 | 13 | TGTGCCAGCAGCTTTTTAGAATCCACTGAAGCTTTCTTT | CASSFLESTEAFF
- | TRBJ2-1 | - | TRBV28 | 14 | TGTGCCAGCAGTCTGACGACTAGTCCCTCTCTCAAGTTCTTC | CASSLTTSPSLKFF
- | TRBJ2-3 | - | TRBV30 | 17 | TGTGCCTGGGAGGGTTACAAGGCACCCTCTAGCACAGATACGCAGTATTTT | CAWEGYKAPSSTDTQYF
TRBD1 | TRBJ2-7 | - | TRBV3-1/TRBV3-2 | 15 | TGTGCCAGCAGCCCGGGGGACAGGGGGTCCTACGAGCAGTACTTC | CASSPGDRGSYEQYF
- | TRBJ1-6 | - | TRBV28 | 15 | TGTGCCAGCAGTTTGCAGGGCCTCCATAATTCACCCCTCCACTTT | CASSLQGLHNSPLHF